Here is one TCR beta chain with its context. Its antigen is undetermined. The V gene end was trimmed by 6 bases and the J gene end by 4 bases; junction bases not matched to a gene: 8. The CDR3 contains 14 residues. CDR1 is SGHRS, CDR2 YFSETQ, per germline. All donors were Caucasian adults living in Nashville, Tennessee. This sample was taken from a study of shared clonotypes between healthy human individuals. Study-level findings and limits: Roughly 4.7% was the fraction of naive CD4 clonotypes found shared across a few donors. Compared with memory subsets, naive subsets generally had larger estimated richness.

TCRdb's table, derived via immunoSEQ multiplex PCR, lists solely in-frame clones and lacks some. The data show 2 million to 2.5 million clones, approximately 95% seen once. This chain links TRBV5-1 with TRBJ1-1; 8 positions match TRBD1. The sequencing sample was made of naive CD4+ T cells from PBMCs. Subset in this sample: CD45RA+ positively selected. This TCR was sampled from a man between 18 and 29 years old in good health. Some clones in this sample may be carry-over from other donors' samples. The CDR3 DNA is TGCGCCAGCACCTCGGCAGGGGGCCTCACTGAAGCTTTCTTT. Residues: CASTSAGGLTEAFF. Complete variable domain (other parts from reference TRBV5-1 and TRBJ1-1): KAGVTQTPRYLIKTRGQQVTLSCSPISGHRSVSWYQQTPGQGLQFLFEYFSETQRNKGNFPGRFSGRQFSNSRSEMNVSTLELGDSALYLCASTSAGGLTEAFFGQGTRLTVV.